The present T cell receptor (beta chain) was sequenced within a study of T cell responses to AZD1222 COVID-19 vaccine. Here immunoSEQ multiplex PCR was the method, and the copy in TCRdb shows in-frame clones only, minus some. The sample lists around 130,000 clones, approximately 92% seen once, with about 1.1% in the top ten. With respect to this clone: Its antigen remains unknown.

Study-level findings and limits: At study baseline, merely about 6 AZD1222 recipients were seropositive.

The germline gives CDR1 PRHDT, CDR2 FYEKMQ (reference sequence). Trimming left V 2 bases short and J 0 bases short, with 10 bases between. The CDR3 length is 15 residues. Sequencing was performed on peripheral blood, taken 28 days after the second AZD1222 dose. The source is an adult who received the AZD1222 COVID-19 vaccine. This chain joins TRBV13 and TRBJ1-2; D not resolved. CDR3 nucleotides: TGTGCCAGCAGCTTATTGCCTGAGACTAACTATGGCTACACCTTC. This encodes CASSLLPETNYGYTF.